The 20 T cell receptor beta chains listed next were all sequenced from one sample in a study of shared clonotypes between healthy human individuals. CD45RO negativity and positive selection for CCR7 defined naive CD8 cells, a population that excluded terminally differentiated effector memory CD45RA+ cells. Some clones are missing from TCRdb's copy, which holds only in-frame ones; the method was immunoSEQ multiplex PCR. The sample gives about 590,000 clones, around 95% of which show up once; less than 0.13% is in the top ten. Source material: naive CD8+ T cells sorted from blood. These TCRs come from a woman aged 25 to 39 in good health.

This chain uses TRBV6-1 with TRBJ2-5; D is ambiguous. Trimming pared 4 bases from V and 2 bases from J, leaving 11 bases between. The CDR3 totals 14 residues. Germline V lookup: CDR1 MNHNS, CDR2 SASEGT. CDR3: CASSASDGQETQYF. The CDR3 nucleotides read TGTGCCAGCAGTGCCTCGGACGGACAAGAGACCCAGTACTTC.

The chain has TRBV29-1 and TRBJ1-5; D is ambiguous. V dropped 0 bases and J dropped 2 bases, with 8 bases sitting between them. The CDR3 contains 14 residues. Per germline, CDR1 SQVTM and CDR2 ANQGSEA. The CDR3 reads CSVEEYNGNQPQHF. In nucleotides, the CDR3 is TGCAGCGTTGAAGAGTACAACGGCAATCAGCCCCAGCATTTT.

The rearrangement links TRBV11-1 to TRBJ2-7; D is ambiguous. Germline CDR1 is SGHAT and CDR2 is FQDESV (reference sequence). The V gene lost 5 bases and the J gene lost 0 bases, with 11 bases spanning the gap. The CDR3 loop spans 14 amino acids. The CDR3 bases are TGTGCCAGCAGCCCGTTTCAAGCCTCCTACGAGCAGTACTTC. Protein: CASSPFQASYEQYF. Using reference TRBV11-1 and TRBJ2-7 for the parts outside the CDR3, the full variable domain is EAEVAQSPRYKITEKSQAVAFWCDPISGHATLYWYRQILGQGPELLVQFQDESVVDDSQLPKDRFSAERLKGVDSTLKIQPAELGDSAMYLCASSPFQASYEQYFGPGTRLTVT.

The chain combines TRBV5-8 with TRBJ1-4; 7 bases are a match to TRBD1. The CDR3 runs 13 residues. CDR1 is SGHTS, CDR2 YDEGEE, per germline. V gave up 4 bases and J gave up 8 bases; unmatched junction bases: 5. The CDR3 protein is CASSLGQAEKLFF. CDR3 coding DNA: TGTGCCAGCAGCCTCGGACAGGCGGAAAAACTGTTTTTT.

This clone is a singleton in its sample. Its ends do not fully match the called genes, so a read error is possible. The CDR3 DNA sequence: TGTGCCTCGACACACCGGGACAGGGCGCACTTC. Amino acid sequence: CASTHRDRAHF. J is TRBJ2-7 and V is TRBV30; TRBD1 aligns across 9 bases. The CDR3 consists of 11 residues. Germline values: CDR1 GTSNPN, CDR2 SVGIG (reference sequence).

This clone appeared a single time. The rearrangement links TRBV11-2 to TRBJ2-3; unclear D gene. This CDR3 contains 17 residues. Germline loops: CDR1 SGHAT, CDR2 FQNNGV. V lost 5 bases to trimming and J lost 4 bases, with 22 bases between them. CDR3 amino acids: CASSGPGISLWADTQYF. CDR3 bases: TGTGCCAGCAGCGGGCCCGGAATCAGTCTATGGGCAGATACGCAGTATTTT.

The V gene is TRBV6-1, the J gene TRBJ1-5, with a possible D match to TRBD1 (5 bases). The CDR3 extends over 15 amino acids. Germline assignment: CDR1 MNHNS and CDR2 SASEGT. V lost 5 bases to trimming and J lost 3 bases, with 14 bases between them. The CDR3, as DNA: TGTGCCAGCAGTTCTGCTCGGGGGTCCAATCAGCCCCAGCATTTT. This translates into CASSSARGSNQPQHF.

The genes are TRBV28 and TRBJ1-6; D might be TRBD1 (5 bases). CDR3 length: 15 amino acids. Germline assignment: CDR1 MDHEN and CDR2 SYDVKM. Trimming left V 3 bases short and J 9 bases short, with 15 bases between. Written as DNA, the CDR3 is TGTGCCAGCAGTTTGTCCCCACCAGGGTTTTCACCCCTCCACTTT. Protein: CASSLSPPGFSPLHF.

DNA for the CDR3: TGCGCCAGCAGCCAGGTTGGGAGTAGGAACCACGAGCAGTACTTC. This gives the protein CASSQVGSRNHEQYF. V and J are TRBV4-1 and TRBJ2-5; D is possibly TRBD2 (5 bases). The J call may be in error: the DNA end matches TRBJ2-7 better. The germline gives CDR1 MGHRA, CDR2 YSYEKL. The CDR3 sequence is 15 residues long.

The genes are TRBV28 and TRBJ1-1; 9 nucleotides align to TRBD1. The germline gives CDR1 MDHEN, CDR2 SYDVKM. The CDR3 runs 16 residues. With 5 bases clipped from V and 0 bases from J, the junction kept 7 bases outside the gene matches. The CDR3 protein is CASSQLGQGMNTEAFF. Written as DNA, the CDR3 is TGTGCCAGCAGTCAGCTCGGACAGGGGATGAACACTGAAGCTTTCTTT.

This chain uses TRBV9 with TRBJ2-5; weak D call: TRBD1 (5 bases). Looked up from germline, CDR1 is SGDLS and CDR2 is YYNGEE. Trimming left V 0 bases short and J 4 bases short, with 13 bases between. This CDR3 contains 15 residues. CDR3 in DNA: TGTGCCAGCAGCGTAGAAGCTGGGGCCGGAGAGACCCAGTACTTC. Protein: CASSVEAGAGETQYF.

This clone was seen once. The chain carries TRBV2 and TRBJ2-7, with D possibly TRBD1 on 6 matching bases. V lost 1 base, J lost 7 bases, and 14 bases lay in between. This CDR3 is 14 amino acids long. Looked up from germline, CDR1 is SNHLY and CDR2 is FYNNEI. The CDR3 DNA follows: TGTGCCAGCAGTGAAGGGCAGGGGACGGCAGAGCAGTACTTC. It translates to CASSEGQGTAEQYF.

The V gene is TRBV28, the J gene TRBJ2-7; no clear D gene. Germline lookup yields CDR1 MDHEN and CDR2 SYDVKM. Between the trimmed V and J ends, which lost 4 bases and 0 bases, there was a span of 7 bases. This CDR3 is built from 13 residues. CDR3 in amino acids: CASSSRPSYEQYF. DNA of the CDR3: TGTGCCAGCAGTTCCCGGCCCTCCTACGAGCAGTACTTC.

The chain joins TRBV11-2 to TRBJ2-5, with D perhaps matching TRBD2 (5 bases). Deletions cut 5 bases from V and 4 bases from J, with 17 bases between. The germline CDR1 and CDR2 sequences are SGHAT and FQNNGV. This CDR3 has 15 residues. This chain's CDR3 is CASSPRDNLGETQYF. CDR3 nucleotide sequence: TGTGCCAGCAGCCCCCGGGATAACTTGGGAGAGACCCAGTACTTC.

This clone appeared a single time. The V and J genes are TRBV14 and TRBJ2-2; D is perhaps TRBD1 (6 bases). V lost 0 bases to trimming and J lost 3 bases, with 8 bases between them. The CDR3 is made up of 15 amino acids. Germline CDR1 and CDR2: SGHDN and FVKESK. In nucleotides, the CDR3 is TGTGCCAGCAGCCAAGAAGGGGGTCACACCGGGGAGCTGTTTTTT. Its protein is CASSQEGGHTGELFF.

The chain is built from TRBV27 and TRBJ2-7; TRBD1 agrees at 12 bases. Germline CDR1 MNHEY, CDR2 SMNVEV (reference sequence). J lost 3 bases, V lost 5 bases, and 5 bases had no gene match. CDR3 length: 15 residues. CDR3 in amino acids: CASSIGTGGFYEQYF. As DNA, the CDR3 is TGTGCCAGCAGTATCGGGACAGGGGGCTTCTACGAGCAGTACTTC.

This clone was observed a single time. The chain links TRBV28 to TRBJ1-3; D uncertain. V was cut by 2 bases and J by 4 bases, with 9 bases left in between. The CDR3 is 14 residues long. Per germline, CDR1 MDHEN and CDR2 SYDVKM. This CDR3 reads CASSLAGPGNTIYF. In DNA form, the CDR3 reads TGTGCCAGCAGTTTAGCCGGGCCCGGAAACACCATATATTTT.

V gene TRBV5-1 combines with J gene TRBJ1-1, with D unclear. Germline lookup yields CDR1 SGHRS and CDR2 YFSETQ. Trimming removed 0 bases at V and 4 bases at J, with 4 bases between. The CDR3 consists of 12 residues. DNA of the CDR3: TGCGCCAGCAGCTTGGACACCACTGAAGCTTTCTTT. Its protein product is CASSLDTTEAFF. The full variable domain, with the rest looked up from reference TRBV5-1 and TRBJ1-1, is KAGVTQTPRYLIKTRGQQVTLSCSPISGHRSVSWYQQTPGQGLQFLFEYFSETQRNKGNFPGRFSGRQFSNSRSEMNVSTLELGDSALYLCASSLDTTEAFFGQGTRLTVV.

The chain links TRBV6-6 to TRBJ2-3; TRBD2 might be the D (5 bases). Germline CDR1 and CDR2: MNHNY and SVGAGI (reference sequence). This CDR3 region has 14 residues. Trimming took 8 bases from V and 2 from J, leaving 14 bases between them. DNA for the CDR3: TGTGCCAGCGCCGAGGGAAGGGCCACAGATACGCAGTATTTT. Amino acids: CASAEGRATDTQYF.

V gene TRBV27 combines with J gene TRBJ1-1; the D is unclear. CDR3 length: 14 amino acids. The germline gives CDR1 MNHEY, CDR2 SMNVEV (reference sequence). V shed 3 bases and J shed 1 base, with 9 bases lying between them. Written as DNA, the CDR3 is TGTGCCAGCAGTTTCCTAGGTCAGAACACTGAAGCTTTCTTT. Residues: CASSFLGQNTEAFF.